This section outlines one T cell receptor (beta chain) sequence together with its context. The antigen is undetermined. Generated by immunoSEQ multiplex PCR, the TCRdb table keeps only in-frame clones and is missing some. The repertoire consists of about half a million clones, with 80% to 90% occurring once and the leading ten covering 1.5% to 2%. J lost 6 bases, V lost 4 bases, and 7 bases had no gene match. Germline-derived CDR1 and CDR2 are MNHEY and SMNVEV (reference sequence). CDR3 size: 14 residues. The treatment was: some 19 received Ad26.COV2.S at low or high dose, single or two shots; about 5 received placebo; per-sample allocation not given. Collection of samples fell on day 63 after the first vaccine or placebo injection. Boston provided a donor who was an adult aged 18-55 years. The data were obtained in a study of Ad26.COV2.S vaccination and SARS-CoV-2 variants. Study overall: The donor participated in the COV1001 trial, in its Ad26.COV2.S arm. Into the muscle, Ad26.COV2.S was dosed once or twice, 56 days apart.

The study's findings and limits: It is possible that the TCR breadth and depth analyses underestimated the total T cell responses.

The source material was peripheral blood, sampled in a trial of Ad26.COV2.S vaccine versus placebo. This chain connects TRBV27 to TRBJ1-2, with TRBD1 matching 8 bases. The source of this sequence is a person aged 18-65 years who received the Ad26.COV2.S COVID-19 vaccine or a placebo. CDR3 DNA: TGTGCCAGCAGTTCCAGGACAGGGTCCGATGGCTACACCTTC. Residues: CASSSRTGSDGYTF.